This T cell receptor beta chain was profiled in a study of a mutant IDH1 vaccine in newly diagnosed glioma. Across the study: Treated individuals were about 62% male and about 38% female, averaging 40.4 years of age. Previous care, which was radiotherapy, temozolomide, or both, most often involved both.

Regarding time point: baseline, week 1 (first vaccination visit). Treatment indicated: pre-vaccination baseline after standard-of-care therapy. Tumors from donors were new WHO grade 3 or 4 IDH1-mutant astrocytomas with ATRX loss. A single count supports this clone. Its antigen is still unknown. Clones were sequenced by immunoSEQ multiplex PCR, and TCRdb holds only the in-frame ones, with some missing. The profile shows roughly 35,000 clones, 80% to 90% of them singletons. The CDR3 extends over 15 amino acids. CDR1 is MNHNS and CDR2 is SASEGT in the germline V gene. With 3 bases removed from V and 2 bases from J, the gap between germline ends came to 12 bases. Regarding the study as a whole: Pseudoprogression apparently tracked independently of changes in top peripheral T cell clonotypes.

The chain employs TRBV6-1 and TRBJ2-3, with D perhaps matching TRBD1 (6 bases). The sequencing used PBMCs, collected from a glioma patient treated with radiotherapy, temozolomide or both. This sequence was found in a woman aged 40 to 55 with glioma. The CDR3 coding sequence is TGTGCCAGCAGTGACACAGGGAGTACCACAGATACGCAGTATTTT. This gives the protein CASSDTGSTTDTQYF.